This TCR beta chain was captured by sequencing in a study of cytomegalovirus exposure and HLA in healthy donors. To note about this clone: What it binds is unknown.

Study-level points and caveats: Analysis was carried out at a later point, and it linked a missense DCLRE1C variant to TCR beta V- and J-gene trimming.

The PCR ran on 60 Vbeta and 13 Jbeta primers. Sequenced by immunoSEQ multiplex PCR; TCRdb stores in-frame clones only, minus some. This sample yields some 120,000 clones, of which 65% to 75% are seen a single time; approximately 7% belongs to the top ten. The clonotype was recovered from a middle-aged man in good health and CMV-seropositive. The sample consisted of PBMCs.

CDR3 sequence (DNA): TGTGCCAGCAGCATGGGACTACTCGGCGAGCAGTACTTC. Amino acid sequence: CASSMGLLGEQYF. V and J are TRBV9 and TRBJ2-7, with 7 bases aligning to TRBD2. The CDR3 is 13 residues long. Germline CDR1 and CDR2: SGDLS and YYNGEE. V dropped 4 bases and J dropped 6; count of bases not matched to a gene: 7.